A selection of T cell receptor beta chains follows, all from one sample in a study of blood T cell repertoires in COVID-19. The data were produced by immunoSEQ multiplex PCR, yet TCRdb's version contains in-frame clones alone and is incomplete. The sample consists of roughly 520,000 clones, 85% to 90% of them appearing once. Input material: PBMCs or T cells enriched from blood (not recorded which). The receptors derive from a woman aged 40 to 50 who had recovered from COVID-19. CDR3s include the opening cysteine and the closing phenylalanine or tryptophan. The order of the fields is V gene, J gene, D gene, CDR3 protein. The D gene is left open where the match is weak.

TRBV7-2,TRBJ2-1,TRBD2,CATTGLAGAVNEQFF
TRBV6-1,TRBJ1-2,TRBD1,CASSETYRGGNGYTF
TRBV6-5,TRBJ2-1,TRBD1,CAIQGQDSYNEQFF
TRBV9,TRBJ2-1,-,CASSVESGIYNEQFF
TRBV4-3,TRBJ2-1,-,CASSQEGLGLPYNEQFF
TRBV7-9,TRBJ1-6,-,CASSLEFGTGNSPLHF
TRBV18,TRBJ2-2,TRBD2,CASSPASGGRKNTGELFF
TRBV7-2,TRBJ2-7,TRBD1,CASSPRDRDDEQYF
TRBV10-3,TRBJ2-7,TRBD2,CAISDPSVASGRYEQYF
TRBV12-3/TRBV12-4,TRBJ1-2,-,CASSGAYGYTF
TRBV10-3,TRBJ1-2,TRBD1,CATRQGIDGYTF
TRBV6-5,TRBJ2-4,-,CASRPGVGNIQYF
TRBV10-3,TRBJ1-1,-,CAISGTSNTEAFF
TRBV11-3,TRBJ2-5,-,CASSFRETQYF
TRBV20-1,TRBJ1-5,-,CSASRRQDSNQPQHF
TRBV4-2,TRBJ1-6,-,CASSQDSIRGAGSPLHF
TRBV12-3/TRBV12-4,TRBJ2-3,-,CASSLQLADTQYF
TRBV5-1,TRBJ1-1,-,CASSRSTGNTEAFF
TRBV6-5,TRBJ1-1,TRBD1,CASRADRRAEAFF
TRBV29-1,TRBJ1-2,TRBD1,CSVDGTGAHGYTF
TRBV6-1,TRBJ2-3,TRBD2,CASSVPGLAGEDTQYF
TRBV5-4,TRBJ2-3,TRBD2,CASSLGDLAGADTQYF